The 30 T cell receptor beta chains below come from one sample, sequenced in a study of early T cells in non-severe SARS-CoV-2 infection. MiXCR, applied by TCRdb to the 5' RACE reads, yields one record per CDR3 protein. The repertoire consists of roughly 58,000 distinct CDR3 sequences, with approximately 6% occurring once and the leading ten covering 3% to 4%. The sample comprised whole blood. The receptors derive from an adult who was a healthcare worker with PCR-confirmed SARS-CoV-2 infection or an uninfected control (not recorded which).

This clonotype was counted at least ten times. This chain links TRBV7-9 with TRBJ2-1; 7 bases fit TRBD2. The CDR3 runs 15 residues. Unmatched junction bases numbered 9, after V lost 5 bases and J lost 5 bases. CDR1 is SEHNR, CDR2 FQNEAQ, per germline (reference sequence). As DNA, the CDR3 is TGTGCCAGCAGCGTAGTGGGGACTACGAACAATGAGCAGTTCTTC. This translates into CASSVVGTTNNEQFF.

The V and J genes are TRBV13 and TRBJ1-1, with D perhaps TRBD1 (5 bases). Trimming cost V 4 bases and J 6 bases, with 15 bases left between them. CDR1 is PRHDT and CDR2 is FYEKMQ in the germline V gene (reference sequence). The CDR3 runs to 14 residues. The CDR3 bases are TGTGCCAGCAGCTGGGGACGGACGTCGGCTGAAGCTTTCTTT. This encodes CASSWGRTSAEAFF.

This clonotype was detected many times. J is TRBJ1-1 and V is TRBV11-3; D uncertain. Germline V gives CDR1 SGHNT, CDR2 YENEEA. V dropped 2 bases and J dropped 0 bases, with 4 bases sitting between them. CDR3 length equals 13 residues. The CDR3 region has the DNA TGTGCCAGCAGCTTAATGATGAACACTGAAGCTTTCTTT. Its protein is CASSLMMNTEAFF.

This clonotype appeared many times. This chain links TRBV20-1 with TRBJ2-1, with D unclear. CDR1 is DFQATT, CDR2 SNEGSKA, per germline (reference sequence). The CDR3 is made up of 11 amino acids. V was cut by 1 base and J by 9 bases, with 7 bases left in between. CDR3 sequence: CSARVAVEQFF. The CDR3 bases are TGCAGTGCTAGAGTGGCGGTTGAGCAGTTCTTC.

This chain joins TRBV10-3 and TRBJ1-2, with D possibly TRBD1 on 6 matching bases. Trimming pared 4 bases from V and 7 bases from J, leaving 13 bases between. CDR3 length: 13 residues. CDR1 and CDR2 from the germline V gene are ENHRY and SYGVKD. CDR3: CAISASAGVGYTF. CDR3 in DNA: TGTGCCATCAGTGCTAGCGCAGGGGTTGGCTACACCTTC.

V gene TRBV14 combines with J gene TRBJ2-3; 15 bases align to TRBD2. The CDR3 runs 21 residues. Germline V gene data show CDR1 as SGHDN and CDR2 as FVKESK. V was clipped by 1 base and J by 2 bases; unmatched bases: 13. The CDR3 DNA sequence: TGTGCCAGCAGCCAAGTCCTACCTGGGACTAGCGGGGGGAATCTCACAGATACGCAGTATTTT. Amino acids: CASSQVLPGTSGGNLTDTQYF.

The gene calls are TRBV20-1 and TRBJ1-2; D may be TRBD1 (5 bases). CDR3 length: 12 residues. V gave up 1 base and J gave up 5 bases, with 8 bases separating them. Germline V gives CDR1 DFQATT, CDR2 SNEGSKA (reference sequence). The CDR3 here is CSARVRGYGYTF. DNA of the CDR3: TGCAGTGCTAGAGTAAGGGGTTATGGCTACACCTTC.

This clonotype was detected ten times or more. The V gene is TRBV3-1, the J gene TRBJ1-2; D ambiguous. Germline V gives CDR1 LGHDT, CDR2 YNNKEL (reference sequence). The V end was cut by 0 bases, the J end by 7 bases, with 9 bases between. CDR3 length: 13 residues. In nucleotides, the CDR3 is TGTGCCAGCAGCCAAGATCTAGGTGGTGGCTACACCTTC. This sequence encodes CASSQDLGGGYTF.

The table lists this clonotype with many counts. The J gene is TRBJ2-3, the V gene TRBV20-1; D ambiguous. Trimming took off 5 bases at V and 2 bases at J, with 11 bases between the two ends. This CDR3 has 13 amino acids. Germline loops: CDR1 DFQATT, CDR2 SNEGSKA (reference sequence). The CDR3 sequence: CSARFRSTDTQYF. The CDR3 DNA follows: TGCAGTGCTCGGTTTCGGTCCACAGATACGCAGTATTTT.

At least ten counts were recorded for this clonotype. This chain's CDR3 is CASSLGLAGQNEQFF. The CDR3 nucleotides read TGTGCCAGCAGCTTGGGACTAGCGGGGCAGAATGAGCAGTTCTTC. This sequence joins TRBV7-3 and TRBJ2-1, with TRBD2 identical over 13 bases. The CDR3 sequence is 15 residues long. The ends lost 3 bases at V and 7 bases at J; junction bases unmatched: 3. Germline CDR1 and CDR2: SGHTA and FQGTGA.

The chain has TRBV28 and TRBJ2-3; no clear D gene. This CDR3 comprises 12 residues. V was pared by 5 bases and J by 1 base, with 4 bases between. Germline lookup yields CDR1 MDHEN and CDR2 SYDVKM. The CDR3 protein is CASSRGTDTQYF. DNA for the CDR3: TGTGCCAGCAGTAGGGGCACAGATACGCAGTATTTT. Together with reference TRBV28 and TRBJ2-3, the CDR3 gives the full variable domain: DVKVTQSSRYLVKRTGEKVFLECVQDMDHENMFWYRQDPGLGLRLIYFSYDVKMKEKGDIPEGYSVSREKKERFSLILESASTNQTSMYLCASSRGTDTQYFGPGTRLTVL.

Here the CDR3 reads CASSPGLASTDTQYF. The CDR3 bases are TGTGCCAGCTCACCGGGACTAGCGAGCACAGATACGCAGTATTTT. V is TRBV18 and J is TRBJ2-3; 10 nucleotides line up with TRBD2. The germline gives CDR1 KGHSH, CDR2 LQKENI. Unmatched junction bases numbered 0, after V lost 3 bases and J lost 0 bases. The length of the CDR3 is 15 residues.

This clonotype was observed many times. The CDR3: CASSLVAGRANVLTF. CDR3 sequence (DNA): TGTGCCAGCAGCTTAGTGGCGGGGAGGGCCAACGTCCTGACTTTC. The chain couples TRBV7-8 to TRBJ2-6; D may be TRBD2 (6 bases). This CDR3 is 15 amino acids long. Germline lookup yields CDR1 SGHVS and CDR2 FQNEAQ. V was cut by 1 base and J by 5 bases, with 9 bases left in between. The full variable domain, completed using reference TRBV7-8 and TRBJ2-6, is GAGVSQSPRYKVAKRGQDVALRCDPISGHVSLFWYQQALGQGPEFLTYFQNEAQLDKSGLPSDRFFAERPEGSVSTLKIQRTQQEDSAVYLCASSLVAGRANVLTFGAGSRLTVL.

Many counts were recorded for this clonotype. The chain uses TRBV29-1 and TRBJ2-7, with D unclear. The CDR3 extends over 13 amino acids. The ends were cut back, 4 bases at V and 3 bases at J, with 13 bases in the middle. Germline-derived CDR1 and CDR2 are SQVTM and ANQGSEA. In DNA form, the CDR3 reads TGCAGCGTTGTATTGTCAGGCCTCTACGAGCAGTACTTC. Translating it yields CSVVLSGLYEQYF.

This clonotype was seen at least ten times. The chain recombines TRBV6-4 with TRBJ2-1, with D unclear. The CDR3 is 8 amino acids. Germline CDR1 MRHNA, CDR2 SNTAGT. V gave up 11 bases and J gave up 13 bases, with 9 bases separating them. This CDR3 reads CAFSIQFF. CDR3 coding DNA: TGTGCCTTTTCGATACAGTTCTTC.

The sample holds many counts of this clonotype. CDR3 sequence (DNA): TGTGCCAGCGGCCCCCTCTACGAGCAGTACTTC. Protein: CASGPLYEQYF. This chain links TRBV7-9 with TRBJ2-7; D is undetermined. The CDR3 is 11 residues long. The germline V gene encodes CDR1 SEHNR and CDR2 FQNEAQ (reference sequence). V dropped 8 bases and J dropped 3 bases, with 8 bases sitting between them.

This clonotype was recorded a few times. The chain employs TRBV19 and TRBJ2-3; D possibly corresponds to TRBD2 (5 bases). V lost 10 bases to trimming and J lost 8 bases, with 13 bases between them. Germline V lookup: CDR1 LNHDA, CDR2 SQIVND (reference sequence). This CDR3 comprises 11 residues. The CDR3 DNA reads as TGTGCCACCACCCGGAGCGGTACGCAGTATTTT. Its translation is CATTRSGTQYF.

This clonotype was detected many times. V usage is TRBV5-5 and J usage is TRBJ2-5; D unresolved. This CDR3 is 14 amino acids long. Looked up from germline, CDR1 is SGHKS and CDR2 is YYEKEE (reference sequence). Trimming left V 1 base short and J 2 bases short, with 9 bases between. CDR3 DNA: TGTGCCAGCAGCTTGATGGCAGCACAAGAGACCCAGTACTTC. Protein: CASSLMAAQETQYF.

The rearrangement joins TRBV5-8 to TRBJ2-7, with 12 bases identical to TRBD1. Trimming cost V 4 bases and J 7 bases; bases outside gene matches: 6. The CDR3 contains 14 residues. CDR1 SGHTS and CDR2 YDEGEE come from the germline V gene. The CDR3 loop is CASSRGTGGWEQYF. As DNA, the CDR3 is TGTGCCAGCAGCCGGGGGACAGGGGGCTGGGAGCAGTACTTC. Together with reference TRBV5-8 and TRBJ2-7, the CDR3 gives the full variable domain: EAGVTQSPTHLIKTRGQQATLRCSPISGHTSVYWYQQALGLGLQFLLWYDEGEERNRGNFPPRFSGRQFPNYSSELNVNALELEDSALYLCASSRGTGGWEQYFGPGTRLTVT.

This clonotype was detected many times. One end of the junction varies from germline; a read error may be responsible. The chain recombines TRBV7-7 with TRBJ2-2; D is ambiguous. CDR1 is SSHAT, CDR2 FNYEAQ, per germline (reference sequence). This CDR3 is built from 15 residues. CDR3 protein: CASRQTAENTGELFF. The DNA for the CDR3 is TGTGCTAGCAGGCAGACGGCTGAGAACACCGGGGAGCTGTTTTTT.

This clonotype was counted ten times or more. The rearrangement uses TRBV20-1 and TRBJ1-5; D unclear. The CDR3 contains 14 residues. The ends were cut back, 0 bases at V and 3 bases at J, with 9 bases in the middle. Germline V lookup: CDR1 DFQATT, CDR2 SNEGSKA (reference sequence). CDR3 region: CSAREGQVNQPQHF. The CDR3 nucleotides read TGCAGTGCTAGAGAGGGTCAGGTCAATCAGCCCCAGCATTTT.

V is TRBV6-1 and J is TRBJ1-2; the D gene is possibly TRBD1 (5 bases). The CDR3 loop spans 14 amino acids. The V and J ends lost 6 bases and 6 bases respectively, with 17 bases between them. Germline V gives CDR1 MNHNS, CDR2 SASEGT. CDR3 protein: CASRLIGAPDGYTF. CDR3 nucleotides: TGTGCCAGCAGATTAATAGGGGCCCCAGATGGCTACACCTTC.

This clonotype has a count of ten or more. CDR3 sequence: CASSLSAGAGRKETQYF. Written as DNA, the CDR3 is TGTGCCAGCAGCTTGTCCGCGGGAGCGGGGAGGAAAGAGACCCAGTACTTC. The chain is built from TRBV5-6 and TRBJ2-5; 7 nucleotides line up with TRBD2. The CDR3 is made up of 17 amino acids. V was clipped by 1 base and J by 3 bases; unmatched bases: 12. Germline V lookup: CDR1 SGHDT, CDR2 YYEEEE.

Ten or more counts support this clonotype. The V gene is TRBV9, the J gene TRBJ2-1; 8 bases map to TRBD2. The junction had 5 bases not matched to a gene; V was cut back by 4 bases and J by 2 bases. The germline gives CDR1 SGDLS, CDR2 YYNGEE. CDR3 length: 15 amino acids. This CDR3 reads CASSISGETYNEQFF. DNA of the CDR3: TGTGCCAGCAGCATTAGCGGGGAGACCTACAATGAGCAGTTCTTC.

This clonotype was seen at least ten times. This chain connects TRBV10-3 to TRBJ2-3; D possibly corresponds to TRBD1 (5 bases). With 0 bases removed from V and 3 bases from J, the gap between germline ends came to 13 bases. Germline V lookup: CDR1 ENHRY, CDR2 SYGVKD. The CDR3 extends over 16 amino acids. The CDR3 bases are TGTGCCATCAGTGAGTCGCGGCAGGGAAAGACAGATACGCAGTATTTT. Encoded protein: CAISESRQGKTDTQYF.

By frequency in the sample, this clonotype is medium-sized. This sequence joins TRBV6-4 and TRBJ1-1; D is unresolved. Germline V gene sequence: CDR1 MRHNA, CDR2 SNTAGT. Trimming left V 0 bases short and J 2 bases short, with 4 bases between. There are 13 residues in the CDR3. The DNA for the CDR3 is TGTGCCAGCAGTGACTCAGACAACACTGAAGCTTTCTTT. It translates to CASSDSDNTEAFF.

The chain recombines TRBV20-1 with TRBJ1-1; 9 nucleotides match TRBD1. The CDR3 sequence is 14 residues long. Germline assignment: CDR1 DFQATT and CDR2 SNEGSKA (reference sequence). V shed 1 base, J shed 3 bases, and the junction held 3 bases outside the gene matches. Here the CDR3 reads CSARGGQGDTEAFF. CDR3 nucleotide sequence: TGCAGTGCTAGAGGGGGACAGGGAGACACTGAAGCTTTCTTT.

This clonotype was seen repeatedly, ten times or more. The V and J genes are TRBV6-2 or TRBV6-3 and TRBJ2-1, with D perhaps TRBD2 (6 bases). The V gene's germline CDR1 is MNHEY and CDR2 SVGEGT. The CDR3 has 11 amino acids. Between the trimmed V and J ends, which lost 6 bases and 13 bases, there was a span of 13 bases. DNA for the CDR3: TGTGCCAGCAGCCTGGGCGGGACCCAGTTCTTC. Residues: CASSLGGTQFF.

This clonotype was observed many times. The chain is built from TRBV18 and TRBJ2-3, with D possibly TRBD2 on 5 matching bases. In germline, CDR1 is KGHSH, CDR2 LQKENI. The length of the CDR3 is 13 residues. The ends were cut back, 5 bases at V and 5 bases at J, with 11 bases in the middle. DNA for the CDR3: TGTGCCAGCTCAGGATCACGGGGAGATACGCAGTATTTT. Protein sequence: CASSGSRGDTQYF.

V usage is TRBV6-6 and J usage is TRBJ1-5, with a tentative D call TRBD1 (5 bases). The V end lost 7 bases, the J end lost 8 bases, and 12 bases lay between the germline ends. This CDR3 has 12 amino acids. Germline V gene data show CDR1 as MNHNY and CDR2 as SVGAGI (reference sequence). CDR3 DNA: TGTGCCAGCAACCGGGGCGGAGAGCCCCAGCATTTT. This sequence encodes CASNRGGEPQHF.